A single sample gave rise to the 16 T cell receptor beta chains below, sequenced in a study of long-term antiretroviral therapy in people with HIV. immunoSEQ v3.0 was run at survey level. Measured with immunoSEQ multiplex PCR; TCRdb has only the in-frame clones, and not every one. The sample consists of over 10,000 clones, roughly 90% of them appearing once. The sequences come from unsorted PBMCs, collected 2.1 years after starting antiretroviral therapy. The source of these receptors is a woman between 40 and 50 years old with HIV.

CDR3 loop: CASSHGGDTQYF. The CDR3 nucleotides read TGTGCCAGCAGCCATGGCGGCGATACGCAGTATTTT. The J gene is TRBJ2-3, the V gene TRBV11-2, with D uncertain. The V and J ends lost 5 bases and 6 bases respectively, with 9 bases between them. Germline CDR1 and CDR2: SGHAT and FQNNGV. The CDR3 consists of 12 residues.

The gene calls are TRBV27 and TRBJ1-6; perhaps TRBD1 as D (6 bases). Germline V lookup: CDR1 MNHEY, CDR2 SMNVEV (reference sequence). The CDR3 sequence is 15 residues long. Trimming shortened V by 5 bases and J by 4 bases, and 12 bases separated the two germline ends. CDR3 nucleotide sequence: TGTGCCAGCAGTGCCCGGACAGTTTATAATTCACCCCTCCACTTT. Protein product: CASSARTVYNSPLHF.

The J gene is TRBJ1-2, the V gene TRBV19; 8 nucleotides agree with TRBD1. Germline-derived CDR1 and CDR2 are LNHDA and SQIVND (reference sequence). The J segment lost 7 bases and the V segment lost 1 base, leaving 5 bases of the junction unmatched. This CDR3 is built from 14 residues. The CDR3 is CASSIAGTGTGYTF. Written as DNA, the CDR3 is TGTGCCAGTAGTATAGCCGGGACAGGAACTGGCTACACCTTC.

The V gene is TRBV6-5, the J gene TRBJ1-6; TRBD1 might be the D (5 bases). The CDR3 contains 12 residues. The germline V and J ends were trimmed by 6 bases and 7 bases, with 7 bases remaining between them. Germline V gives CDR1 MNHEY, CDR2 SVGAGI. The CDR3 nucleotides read TGTGCCAGCAGGTCAGGGAATTCACCCCTCCACTTT. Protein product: CASRSGNSPLHF.

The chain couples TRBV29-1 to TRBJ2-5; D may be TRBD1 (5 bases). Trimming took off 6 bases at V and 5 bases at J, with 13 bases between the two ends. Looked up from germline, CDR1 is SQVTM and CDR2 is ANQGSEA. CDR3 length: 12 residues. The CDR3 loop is CSVTVLLETQYF. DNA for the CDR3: TGCAGCGTGACAGTGTTGCTGGAGACCCAGTACTTC.

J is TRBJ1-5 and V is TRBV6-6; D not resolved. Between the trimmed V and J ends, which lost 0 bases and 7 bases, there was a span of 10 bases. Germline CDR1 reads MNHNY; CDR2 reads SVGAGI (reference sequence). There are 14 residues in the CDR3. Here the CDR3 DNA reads TGTGCCAGCAGTTACTCAGGTGGGAGCCAGCCCCAGCATTTT. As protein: CASSYSGGSQPQHF.

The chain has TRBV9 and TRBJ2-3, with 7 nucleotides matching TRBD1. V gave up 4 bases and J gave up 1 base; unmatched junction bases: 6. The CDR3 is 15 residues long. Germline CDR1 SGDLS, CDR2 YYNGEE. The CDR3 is CASSPHRGGTDTQYF. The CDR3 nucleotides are TGTGCCAGCAGCCCCCACAGGGGAGGCACAGATACGCAGTATTTT.

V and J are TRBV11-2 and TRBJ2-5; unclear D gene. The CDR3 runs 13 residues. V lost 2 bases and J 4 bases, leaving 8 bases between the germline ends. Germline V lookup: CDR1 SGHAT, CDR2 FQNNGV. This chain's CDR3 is CASSLLRSETQYF. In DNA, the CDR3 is TGTGCCAGCAGCTTACTTCGATCAGAGACCCAGTACTTC.

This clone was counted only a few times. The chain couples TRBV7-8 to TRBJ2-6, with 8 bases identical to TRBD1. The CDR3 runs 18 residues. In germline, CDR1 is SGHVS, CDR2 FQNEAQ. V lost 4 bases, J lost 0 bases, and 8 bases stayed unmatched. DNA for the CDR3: TGTGCCAGCAGCTCAGGACAGGGATTCCCCTCTGGGGCCAACGTCCTGACTTTC. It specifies CASSSGQGFPSGANVLTF. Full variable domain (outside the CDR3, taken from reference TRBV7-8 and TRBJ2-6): GAGVSQSPRYKVAKRGQDVALRCDPISGHVSLFWYQQALGQGPEFLTYFQNEAQLDKSGLPSDRFFAERPEGSVSTLKIQRTQQEDSAVYLCASSSGQGFPSGANVLTFGAGSRLTVL.

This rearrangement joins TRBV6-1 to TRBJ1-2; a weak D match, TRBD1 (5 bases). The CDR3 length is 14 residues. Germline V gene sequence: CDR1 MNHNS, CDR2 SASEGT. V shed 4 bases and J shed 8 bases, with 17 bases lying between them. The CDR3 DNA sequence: TGTGCCAGCAGTGCCTCCGGGACCGACGGGGGCTACACCTTC. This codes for CASSASGTDGGYTF.

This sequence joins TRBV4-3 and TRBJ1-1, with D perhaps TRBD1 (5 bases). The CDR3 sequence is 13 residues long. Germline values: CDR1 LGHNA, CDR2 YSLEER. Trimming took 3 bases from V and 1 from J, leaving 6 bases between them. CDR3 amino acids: CASSHRENTEAFF. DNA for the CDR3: TGCGCCAGCAGCCACAGGGAGAACACTGAAGCTTTCTTT.

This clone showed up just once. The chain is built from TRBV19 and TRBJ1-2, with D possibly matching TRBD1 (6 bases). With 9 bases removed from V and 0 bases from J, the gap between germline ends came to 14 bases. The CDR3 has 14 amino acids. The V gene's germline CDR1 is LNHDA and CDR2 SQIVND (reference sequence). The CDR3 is CASGTHATNYGYTF. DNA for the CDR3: TGTGCCAGCGGGACACACGCTACTAACTATGGCTACACCTTC.

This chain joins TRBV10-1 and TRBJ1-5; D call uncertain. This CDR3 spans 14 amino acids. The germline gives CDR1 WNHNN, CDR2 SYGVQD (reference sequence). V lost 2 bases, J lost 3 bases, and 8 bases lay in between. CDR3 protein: CASSEGRINQPQHF. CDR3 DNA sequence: TGCGCCAGCAGTGAGGGACGGATCAATCAGCCCCAGCATTTT.

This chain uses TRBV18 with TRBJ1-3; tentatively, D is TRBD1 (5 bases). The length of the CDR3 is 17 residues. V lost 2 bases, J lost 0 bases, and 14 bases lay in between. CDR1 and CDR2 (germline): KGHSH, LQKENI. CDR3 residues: CASSPVGPQSSGNTIYF. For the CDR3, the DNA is TGTGCCAGCTCACCAGTGGGGCCCCAGAGCTCTGGAAACACCATATATTTT.

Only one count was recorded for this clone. The CDR3 sequence is CAIGGLQGTSNQPQHF. CDR3 DNA: TGTGCCATCGGCGGATTACAGGGGACTAGCAATCAGCCCCAGCATTTT. The genes are TRBV10-3 and TRBJ1-5, with 7 bases that match TRBD1. The CDR3 loop spans 16 amino acids. V trimming: 8 bases; J trimming: 0 bases; junction bases outside the gene matches: 10. From germline, CDR1 is ENHRY and CDR2 SYGVKD.

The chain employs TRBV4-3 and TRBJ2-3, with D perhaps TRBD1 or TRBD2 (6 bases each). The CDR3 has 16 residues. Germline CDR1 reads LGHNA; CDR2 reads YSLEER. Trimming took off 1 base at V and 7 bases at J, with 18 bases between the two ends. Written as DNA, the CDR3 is TGCGCCAGCAGCCAAGCATGGGGGGCCAACATGCATACGCAGTATTTT. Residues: CASSQAWGANMHTQYF.